By share, the clone carrying this T cell receptor beta chain counts as medium-sized. The antigen is undetermined. Data came from immunoSEQ multiplex PCR; TCRdb stores just in-frame clones and leaves some out. The sample yields under 5,000 clones, approximately 56% seen once. Documented treatment: 15 Gy SBRT to primary tumor, nephrectomy 4 weeks later. Nephrectomy followed 15 Gy stereotactic body radiation by 4 weeks. This sample is drawn from a study of radiation and T cells in renal cell carcinoma. Whole-study findings and limits: Compared with controls, irradiated tumors had more, larger dominant CDR3 motifs. Top 100 clonotypes averaged about 54% in irradiated versus about 40% in nephrectomy-only tumors. Top tumor clonotypes rose in blood 2 weeks post-radiation, then contracted.

Germline CDR1 is SEHNR and CDR2 is FQNEAQ (reference sequence). The CDR3 length is 13 residues. The ends lost 3 bases at V and 7 bases at J; junction bases unmatched: 6. This receptor was obtained from a woman aged 55-75 years with renal cell carcinoma. Sequences were derived from tumor tissue, sampled from a patient whose treatment included radiotherapy and nephrectomy. The chain uses TRBV7-9 and TRBJ2-7; TRBD2 matches at 7 bases. CDR3 sequence reads: CASSFGGIGEQYF. For the CDR3, the DNA is TGTGCCAGCAGCTTCGGGGGGATAGGGGAGCAGTACTTC.